This TCR beta chain was sequenced during a study of vaccination and CD4 T cells after COVID-19. Study background: A positive SARS-CoV-2 nasal swab PCR result was recorded for each convalescent patient; roughly nine were mild and one severe. Post-vaccine specimens were obtained a median roughly 70 days after dose two (range 14 to 241). Six males and four females, two Hispanic, made up the convalescents.

The CDR3 has 16 residues. V was clipped by 2 bases and J by 1 base, with 18 bases between them. CDR1 and CDR2 from the germline V gene are DFQATT and SNEGSKA (reference sequence). This clonotype has only a few counts. The antigen is not known. Noted time point: late sampling 161 to 241 days after vaccination in a few convalescent patients. TCRdb used MiXCR to reprocess the PCR reads, holding one entry per CDR3 protein. The top ten clones hold 5.8% of a sample with about 39,000 distinct CDR3 sequences, about 34% of them seen once. Study-level points and caveats: Nearly all convalescent vaccine-specific clones, 304 of 307, recognized only SARS-CoV-2 spike.

This TCR was recovered from a human donor who had recovered from COVID-19. This specimen was CD4+ T cells from blood, taken about 7 months after SARS-CoV-2 vaccination. The rearrangement uses TRBV20-1 and TRBJ2-7; a weak D match, TRBD2 (5 bases). DNA for the CDR3: TGCAGTGCTAGAAACCCGTTTGAGGGATTATCCTACGAGCAGTACTTC. Protein: CSARNPFEGLSYEQYF.